This TCR beta chain was identified in a study of T cell responses to AZD1222 COVID-19 vaccine. Assay used: immunoSEQ multiplex PCR; TCRdb lists only in-frame clones, some missing. The sample lists about 130,000 clones; more than 90% were seen once. The CDR3 runs 11 residues. Trimming took off 0 bases at V and 5 bases at J, with 2 bases between the two ends. Germline lookup yields CDR1 SGDLS and CDR2 YYNGEE. The specimen was peripheral blood, collected 28 days after the second AZD1222 dose. V is TRBV9 and J is TRBJ1-2, with unresolved D. The clonotype originates from an adult who received the AZD1222 COVID-19 vaccine. The CDR3 nucleotides are TGTGCCAGCAGCGTAGATTATGGCTACACCTTC. Translation: CASSVDYGYTF.